The 11 T cell receptor beta chains below were found in one sample sequenced in a study of blood T cell repertoires in COVID-19. Profiling relied on immunoSEQ multiplex PCR, and the TCRdb table lists in-frame clones only, not all of them. The sample lists 100,000 to 150,000 clones; 75% to 85% were seen once. The sample taken for sequencing was peripheral blood. All receptors derive from a woman between 50 and 59 years old with acute or convalescent COVID-19.

V is TRBV9 and J is TRBJ2-1, with TRBD2 matching over 11 bases. Trimming removed 0 bases from V and 6 bases from J; junction bases left unmatched: 11. The CDR3 is 18 residues long. Germline values: CDR1 SGDLS, CDR2 YYNGEE. This CDR3 is CASSVGIGASGGFNEQFF. The CDR3 bases are TGTGCCAGCAGCGTAGGGATAGGGGCTAGCGGGGGGTTCAATGAGCAGTTCTTC.

CDR3 residues: CASNPGTDNQPQHF. Here the CDR3 DNA reads TGTGCCAGCAACCCCGGGACAGATAATCAGCCCCAGCATTTT. V is TRBV6-4 and J is TRBJ1-5; 7 bases match TRBD1. Germline CDR1 MRHNA, CDR2 SNTAGT. This CDR3 comprises 14 residues. With V trimmed by 7 bases and J by 4 bases, 7 bases remained unmatched.

The chain recombines TRBV2 with TRBJ1-1; D gene unclear. The CDR3 covers 14 residues. CDR1 is SNHLY, CDR2 FYNNEI, per germline. The ends were cut back, 0 bases at V and 7 bases at J, with 12 bases in the middle. In DNA, the CDR3 is TGTGCCAGCAGTGAAGCGATGGTCGAGAGTGAAGCTTTCTTT. The encoded protein is CASSEAMVESEAFF.

V usage is TRBV28 and J usage is TRBJ2-7, with 9 positions matching TRBD1. In germline, CDR1 is MDHEN, CDR2 SYDVKM. Trimming took 11 bases from V and 5 from J; bases not matched to a gene: 19. The CDR3 length is 16 residues. The DNA of the CDR3 is TGTGCCTCCTCTCTCCCCGGGACAGGGACTGGTAACGAGCAGTACTTC. It specifies CASSLPGTGTGNEQYF.

The genes are TRBV5-4 and TRBJ1-2; 9 nucleotides align to TRBD1. Trimming at V came to 3 bases and at J to 7 bases, leaving 10 bases not matched to a gene. This CDR3 spans 15 amino acids. Germline CDR1 reads SGHNT; CDR2 reads YYREEE (reference sequence). CDR3 residues: CASSSDLGQGRGYTF. In nucleotides, the CDR3 is TGTGCCAGCAGCTCCGACCTGGGACAGGGTCGTGGCTACACCTTC.

The chain carries TRBV7-2 and TRBJ1-5, with TRBD1 identical over 8 bases. The CDR3 has 15 residues. V gave up 1 base and J gave up 4 bases; unmatched junction bases: 3. Germline-derived CDR1 and CDR2 are SGHTA and FQGNSA. CDR3 protein: CASSLGTGWNQPQHF. CDR3 sequence (DNA): TGTGCCAGCAGCTTAGGGACAGGGTGGAATCAGCCCCAGCATTTT.

The chain links TRBV6-5 to TRBJ1-1, with a weak D call TRBD1 (6 bases). V lost 0 bases and J lost 0, with 8 bases in between. The germline gives CDR1 MNHEY, CDR2 SVGAGI. This CDR3 has 15 amino acids. CDR3 DNA sequence: TGTGCCAGCAGTTACTCGTCAGGGGTGAACACTGAAGCTTTCTTT. This translates into CASSYSSGVNTEAFF.

V and J are TRBV19 and TRBJ2-1; 8 bases line up with TRBD2. V trimming: 1 base; J trimming: 5 bases; junction bases outside the gene matches: 10. The germline gives CDR1 LNHDA, CDR2 SQIVND (reference sequence). CDR3 length: 17 amino acids. This chain's CDR3 is CASSIGSGGRFHNEQFF. The CDR3 DNA sequence: TGTGCCAGTAGTATAGGGAGCGGCGGGAGGTTCCACAATGAGCAGTTCTTC.

CDR3 DNA: TGTGCCAGCAGTCCCGGCCGGACAGCAGGTATTAACTATGGCTACACCTTC. As protein: CASSPGRTAGINYGYTF. The V and J genes are TRBV27 and TRBJ1-2, with a tentative D call TRBD1 (6 bases). Per the germline V gene, CDR1 is MNHEY and CDR2 is SMNVEV (reference sequence). The V end lost 5 bases, the J end lost 1 base, and 20 bases lay between the germline ends. CDR3 length: 17 amino acids.

V gene TRBV7-8 combines with J gene TRBJ1-6, with unresolved D. The CDR3 is 15 amino acids. With 1 base removed from V and 4 bases from J, the gap between germline ends came to 8 bases. Per germline, CDR1 SGHVS and CDR2 FQNEAQ. The CDR3 DNA follows: TGTGCCAGCAGCTTAGGTCAGACTTATAATTCACCCCTCCACTTT. It codes for CASSLGQTYNSPLHF.

This clone was picked up a small number of times. V gene TRBV7-9 combines with J gene TRBJ1-1; D remains ambiguous. V lost 1 base and J 2 bases, leaving 14 bases between the germline ends. From germline, CDR1 is SEHNR and CDR2 FQNEAQ (reference sequence). The CDR3 length is 16 residues. The CDR3 region has the DNA TGTGCCAGCAGCTTAGGCTCGGGTAGATTAAACACTGAAGCTTTCTTT. Amino acid sequence: CASSLGSGRLNTEAFF.